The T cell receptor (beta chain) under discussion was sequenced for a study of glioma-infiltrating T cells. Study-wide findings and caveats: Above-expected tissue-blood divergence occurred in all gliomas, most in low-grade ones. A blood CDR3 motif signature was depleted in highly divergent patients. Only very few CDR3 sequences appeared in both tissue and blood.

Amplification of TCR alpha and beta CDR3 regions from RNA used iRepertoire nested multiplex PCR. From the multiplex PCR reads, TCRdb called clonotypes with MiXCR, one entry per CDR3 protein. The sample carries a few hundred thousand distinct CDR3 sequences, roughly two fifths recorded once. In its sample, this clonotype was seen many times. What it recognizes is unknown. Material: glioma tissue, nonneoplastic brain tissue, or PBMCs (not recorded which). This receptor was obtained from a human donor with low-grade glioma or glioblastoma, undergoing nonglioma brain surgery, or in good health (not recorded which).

As DNA, the CDR3 is TGCAGTGCTGGACCGGGACAGGGGATCTATGGCTACACCTTC. This codes for CSAGPGQGIYGYTF. V is TRBV20-1 and J is TRBJ1-2, with 10 bases lining up with TRBD1. CDR1 and CDR2 (germline): DFQATT, SNEGSKA (reference sequence). This CDR3 is 14 amino acids long. With V trimmed by 5 bases and J by 4 bases, 7 bases remained unmatched.